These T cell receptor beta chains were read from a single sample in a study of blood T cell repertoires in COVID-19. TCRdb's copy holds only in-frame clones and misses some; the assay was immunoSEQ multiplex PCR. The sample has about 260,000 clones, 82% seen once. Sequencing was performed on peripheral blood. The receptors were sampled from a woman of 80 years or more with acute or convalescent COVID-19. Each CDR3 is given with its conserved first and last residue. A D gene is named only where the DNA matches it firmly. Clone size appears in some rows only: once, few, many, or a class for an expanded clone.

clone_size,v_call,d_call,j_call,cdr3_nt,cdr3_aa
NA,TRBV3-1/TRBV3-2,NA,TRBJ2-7,TGTGCCAGCAGCCAGAGGAGGGCGGCGGACGAGCAGTACTTC,CASSQRRAADEQYF
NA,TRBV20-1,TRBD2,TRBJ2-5,TGCAGTGCTAGTCGCGGGGGTCAAGAGACCCAGTACTTC,CSASRGGQETQYF
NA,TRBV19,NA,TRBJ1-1,TGTGCCACCCGTGACTGGAACACTGAAGCTTTCTTT,CATRDWNTEAFF
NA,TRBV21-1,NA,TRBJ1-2,TGTGCCAGCAGCAACAGGTTCGAGGGCTACACCTTC,CASSNRFEGYTF
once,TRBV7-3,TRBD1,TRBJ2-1,TGTGCCAGCAGCTCCTCCCTCTGGACAGGGGACAATGAGCAGTTCTTC,CASSSSLWTGDNEQFF
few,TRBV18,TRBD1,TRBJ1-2,TGTGCCAGCTCCGGGGACAGGGAAACGGGGAACTATGGCTACACCTTC,CASSGDRETGNYGYTF
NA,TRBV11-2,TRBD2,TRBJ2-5,TGTGCCAGCAGCCCCCTAGCGGTCCAAGAGACCCAGTACTTC,CASSPLAVQETQYF
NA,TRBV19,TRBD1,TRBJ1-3,TGTGCCACGAGGCAGGGGGCCTCTGGAAACACCATATATTTT,CATRQGASGNTIYF
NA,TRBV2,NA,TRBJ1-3,TGTGCCAGCAGTGTTCGCGGCTCTGGAAACACCATATATTTT,CASSVRGSGNTIYF
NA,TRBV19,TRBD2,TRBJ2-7,TGTGCCAGTAGTAGACCCGGGACTAGCGTTCCCTACGAGCAGTACTTC,CASSRPGTSVPYEQYF
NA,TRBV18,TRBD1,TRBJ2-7,TGTGCCAGCTCACCGGGACAGGGGTCCCCGTACGAGCAGTACTTC,CASSPGQGSPYEQYF
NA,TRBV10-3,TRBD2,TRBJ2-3,TGTGCCATCGCCGGACTAGCGGGCACAGATACGCAGTATTTT,CAIAGLAGTDTQYF
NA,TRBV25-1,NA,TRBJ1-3,TGTGCCAGCATCCCCCAGGGCTCTGGAAACACCATATATTTT,CASIPQGSGNTIYF
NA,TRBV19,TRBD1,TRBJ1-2,TGTGCCAGTAGTATAAGGGGGCGCGGGAGCTACACCTTC,CASSIRGRGSYTF
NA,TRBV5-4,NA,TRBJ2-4,TGTGCCAGCAGCTCGGACTCCCGGAAGGACATTCAGTACTTC,CASSSDSRKDIQYF
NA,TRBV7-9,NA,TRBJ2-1,TGTGCCAGCAGCTTTGACAGGAGGCAGTTCTTC,CASSFDRRQFF
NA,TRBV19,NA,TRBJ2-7,TGTGCCAGTAGGTCCCAGGTATCCTACGAGCAGTACTTC,CASRSQVSYEQYF
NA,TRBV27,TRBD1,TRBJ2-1,TGTGCCAGCAGTCCTGACAGGGGCTTTGGCAATGAGCAGTTCTTC,CASSPDRGFGNEQFF
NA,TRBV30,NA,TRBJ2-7,TGTGCCTGGCAAGATGGGGGCTACTACGAGCAGTACTTC,CAWQDGGYYEQYF
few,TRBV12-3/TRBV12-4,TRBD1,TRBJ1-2,TGTGCCAGCATCGGACAGGGCTATGGCTACACCTTC,CASIGQGYGYTF
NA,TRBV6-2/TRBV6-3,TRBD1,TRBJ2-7,TGTGCCAGCAGTGGACAGGGGGCAAGCGAGCAGTACTTC,CASSGQGASEQYF
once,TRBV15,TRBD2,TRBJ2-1,TGTGCCACCAGCAGAGCTCTGGGACTAGCGAGACGCAGCTCCTACAATGAGCAGTTCTTC,CATSRALGLARRSSYNEQFF
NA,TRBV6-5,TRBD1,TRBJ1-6,TGTGCCAGCAGTCCGACAGGGAATTCACCCCTCCACTTT,CASSPTGNSPLHF